The clone carrying this TCR beta chain has more than one count but fewer than ten. In germline, CDR1 is SGHRS, CDR2 YFSETQ. The CDR3 has 14 amino acids. The V end was cut by 0 bases, the J end by 4 bases, with 5 bases between. Original processing notes: Cell counts per sample came from amplifying reference gene primers. The assay was immunoSEQ multiplex PCR, and TCRdb's table has in-frame clones only and misses some. V and J calls and clone size are copied from that table; D and trimming were computed from the DNA. Of 150,000 to 200,000 clones in the sample, under 85% were seen once. The data are from a study of blood T cell repertoires in COVID-19. The overall study: From T cells, B-cell-depleted T cells, or PBMCs came the material, which was cDNA or gDNA.

V and J are TRBV5-1 and TRBJ2-6; D ambiguous. The receptor comes from a woman of 80 years or more with acute or convalescent COVID-19. Sequenced: peripheral blood. The CDR3 DNA reads TGCGCCAGCAGCTTGGGGCCCGGGGCCAACGTCCTGACTTTC. Translated, it gives CASSLGPGANVLTF.